Below are 10 T cell receptor beta chains sequenced from a single sample in a study of T cells in localized non-small cell lung cancer. The protocol was immunoSEQ multiplex PCR, while the TCRdb copy is restricted to in-frame clones and leaves out a portion. Altogether approximately 30,000 clones are present, approximately 90% being singletons, with the ten largest covering roughly 12%. The sample in question was peripheral blood mononuclear cells, obtained before any cancer treatment. The receptors derive from a female donor aged 60 or older with stage II lung adenocarcinoma.

The CDR3, as DNA: TGTGCCAGTAGTATGGCAAGGGGGTCGAACTATGGCTACACCTTC. As protein: CASSMARGSNYGYTF. The chain couples TRBV19 to TRBJ1-2, with D possibly matching TRBD1 (6 bases). The germline V gene has CDR1 LNHDA and CDR2 SQIVND (reference sequence). The length of the CDR3 is 15 residues. The V end lost 3 bases, the J end lost 2 bases, and 13 bases lay between the germline ends. The complete variable domain, with remaining parts taken from reference TRBV19 and TRBJ1-2, reads DGGITQSPKYLFRKEGQNVTLSCEQNLNHDAMYWYRQDPGQGLRLIYYSQIVNDFQKGDIAEGYSVSREKKESFPLTVTSAQKNPTAFYLCASSMARGSNYGYTFGSGTRLTVV.

The rearrangement uses TRBV2 and TRBJ2-7; TRBD2 is a possible D gene (5 bases). The CDR3 is 15 residues long. CDR1 and CDR2 from the germline V gene are SNHLY and FYNNEI. V was pared by 11 bases and J by 5 bases, with 25 bases between. CDR3 nucleotides: TGTGCCGGTCGAGGGTTCCCAAGTTCTGGCCACGAGCAGTACTTC. Amino acid sequence: CAGRGFPSSGHEQYF.

This chain links TRBV7-9 with TRBJ2-3; D is unresolved. V was shortened by 3 bases and J by 0 bases, with 1 base between the two germline ends. The CDR3 runs to 12 residues. Germline CDR1 SEHNR, CDR2 FQNEAQ (reference sequence). The DNA for the CDR3 is TGTGCCAGCAGCTTGAGCACAGATACGCAGTATTTT. It encodes CASSLSTDTQYF.

V and J are TRBV19 and TRBJ1-5; the match to TRBD1 covers 7 bases. The J segment lost 11 bases and the V segment lost 0 bases, leaving 10 bases of the junction unmatched. Germline CDR1 is LNHDA and CDR2 is SQIVND (reference sequence). The CDR3 totals 15 residues. For the CDR3, the DNA is TGTGCCAGTAGTATAGACGCGACAGGGCTGGGGGCCCAGCATTTT. Translating gives CASSIDATGLGAQHF. Full variable domain (missing parts from reference TRBV19 and TRBJ1-5): DGGITQSPKYLFRKEGQNVTLSCEQNLNHDAMYWYRQDPGQGLRLIYYSQIVNDFQKGDIAEGYSVSREKKESFPLTVTSAQKNPTAFYLCASSIDATGLGAQHFGDGTRLSIL.

CDR3 DNA: TGCGCCAGCAGCGGAATAGGGAGGGCAGGGAGTGGGAAAGGGGAAGCTTTCTTT. This translates into CASSGIGRAGSGKGEAFF. The chain has TRBV4-3 and TRBJ1-1, with a tentative D call TRBD1 (5 bases). V lost 5 bases and J 8 bases, leaving 30 bases between the germline ends. CDR3 size: 18 residues. Germline V lookup: CDR1 LGHNA, CDR2 YSLEER.

This rearrangement joins TRBV5-6 to TRBJ1-3, with D uncertain. The V and J ends lost 4 bases and 0 bases respectively, with 14 bases between them. CDR1 SGHDT and CDR2 YYEEEE come from the germline V gene. The CDR3 sequence is 16 residues long. CDR3 protein: CASSLSPAVSGNTIYF. The CDR3 DNA reads as TGTGCCAGCAGCCTGTCGCCAGCCGTCTCTGGAAACACCATATATTTT.

The chain joins TRBV19 to TRBJ2-7, with a possible D match to TRBD1 (5 bases). CDR3 length: 14 residues. The germline gives CDR1 LNHDA, CDR2 SQIVND (reference sequence). The V end lost 0 bases, the J end lost 3 bases, and 9 bases lay between the germline ends. This CDR3 is CASSIDQGNYEQYF. DNA for the CDR3: TGTGCCAGTAGTATAGATCAGGGCAACTACGAGCAGTACTTC.

The chain employs TRBV11-3 and TRBJ2-2; 8 positions agree with TRBD1. Germline trimming cut 3 bases from V and 1 base from J; bases unmatched to any gene: 1. The V gene's germline CDR1 is SGHNT and CDR2 YENEEA. The CDR3 length is 15 residues. The CDR3 sequence: CASSFGQGNTGELFF. CDR3 DNA sequence: TGTGCCAGCAGCTTCGGACAGGGGAACACCGGGGAGCTGTTTTTT.

The sample holds one count of this clone. The chain uses TRBV11-2 and TRBJ1-1; the D gene is possibly TRBD1 (5 bases). V was shortened by 0 bases and J by 4 bases, with 18 bases between the two germline ends. This CDR3 is built from 17 residues. CDR1 SGHAT and CDR2 FQNNGV come from the germline V gene. The CDR3 loop reads CASSLDGSGGSGTEAFF. The CDR3 nucleotides read TGTGCCAGCAGCTTAGATGGAAGCGGGGGTAGCGGCACTGAAGCTTTCTTT.

The gene calls are TRBV6-6 and TRBJ2-3, with no clear D. Germline CDR1 MNHNY, CDR2 SVGAGI (reference sequence). This CDR3 comprises 13 residues. The V end was cut by 6 bases, the J end by 9 bases, with 16 bases between. The CDR3 loop reads CASRPIREMTQYF. CDR3 bases: TGTGCCAGCAGGCCTATACGCGAAATGACGCAGTATTTT.